The 2 T cell receptor beta chains reported below all come from one sample, sequenced in a study of CD8+CD57+ T cells in acquired aplastic anemia (dated by TCRdb to 2016 to 2019). The listed sequencing device is Illumina HiSeq 2000. TCR beta VDJ combination and CDR3 sequence profiling used genomic DNA as the template. Using fastp at Q25 and MiXCR, TCRdb reprocessed the public reads and kept productive beta chains. All rows with the same CDR3 protein become a single entry with the most common DNA and genes. The sample profile shows about 140,000 distinct CDR3 sequences; roughly two fifths of them were found once. 8.4% of the sample goes to the ten largest clones. The sequencing input was sorted CD4+, CD8+, or CD8+CD57+ T cells (not recorded which) from PBMCs. The receptors here all came from a human donor in good health, serving as a control.

This clonotype has at least ten counts. This sequence joins TRBV10-3 and TRBJ1-1; TRBD1 aligns across 9 bases. Germline values: CDR1 ENHRY, CDR2 SYGVKD. The CDR3 runs 13 residues. V lost 7 bases to trimming and J lost 7 bases; unmatched junction nucleotides: 7. This chain's CDR3 is CAITRTGASEAFF. CDR3 in DNA: TGTGCCATCACCAGGACAGGGGCAAGTGAAGCTTTCTTT.

The V call is TRBV12-5, the J call TRBJ2-5; D unresolved. Germline CDR1 is LGHNT and CDR2 is FRNRAP. This CDR3 is built from 11 residues. Trimming pared 2 bases from V and 5 bases from J, leaving 3 bases between. CDR3 region: CASGLSETQYF. CDR3 DNA sequence: TGTGCTAGTGGTTTGAGCGAGACCCAGTACTTC. The full variable domain, with the rest looked up from reference TRBV12-5 and TRBJ2-5, is DARVTQTPRHKVTEMGQEVTMRCQPILGHNTVFWYRQTMMQGLELLAYFRNRAPLDDSGMPKDRFSAEMPDATLATLKIQPSEPRDSAVYFCASGLSETQYFGPGTRLLVL.